The next 32 T cell receptor beta chains were all read from a single sample in a study of beta chain features in type 1 diabetes. The isolated RNA, all of it, was reverse transcribed, so expressed TCRB transcripts were what got sequenced. The method was immunoSEQ multiplex PCR; TCRdb's version includes in-frame clones alone and lacks a portion of them. The sample lists about 350,000 clones, around a fifth occurring once. The material sequenced was naive CD4+ T cells from blood. Receptors originate from a young woman in good health.

This clone was counted a few times. This rearrangement joins TRBV7-2 to TRBJ1-1; D remains unclear. Germline lookup yields CDR1 SGHTA and CDR2 FQGNSA. Trimming took off 7 bases at V and 0 bases at J, with 9 bases between the two ends. The CDR3 is 13 residues long. CDR3 sequence reads: CASKGGMNTEAFF. The CDR3, as DNA: TGTGCCAGCAAGGGAGGAATGAACACTGAAGCTTTCTTT.

This chain links TRBV9 with TRBJ2-3; 7 positions match TRBD1. Germline V gene lookup returns CDR1 SGDLS and CDR2 YYNGEE. CDR3 length: 16 residues. V was pared by 2 bases and J by 0 bases, with 6 bases of the junction left unmatched. The chain's CDR3 is CASSVSTGQSTDTQYF. The CDR3 DNA reads as TGTGCCAGCAGCGTCTCGACAGGGCAGAGCACAGATACGCAGTATTTT. The whole variable domain, remainder taken from reference TRBV9 and TRBJ2-3, is DSGVTQTPKHLITATGQRVTLRCSPRSGDLSVYWYQQSLDQGLQFLIQYYNGEERAKGNILERFSAQQFPDLHSELNLSSLELGDSALYFCASSVSTGQSTDTQYFGPGTRLTVL.

Only a few counts were recorded for this clone. This rearrangement joins TRBV11-2 to TRBJ2-7, with 12 bases identical to TRBD2. In germline, CDR1 is SGHAT, CDR2 FQNNGV. Trimming removed 3 bases from V and 3 bases from J; junction bases left unmatched: 6. CDR3 length equals 16 residues. Here the CDR3 DNA reads TGTGCCAGCAGCTTCCCGGGACTAGCGGGTCTCTACGAGCAGTACTTC. Translated: CASSFPGLAGLYEQYF.

CDR3 amino acids: CASSVGARNQPQHF. The CDR3 DNA is TGTGCCAGCAGCGTAGGGGCTCGCAATCAGCCCCAGCATTTT. The chain carries TRBV9 and TRBJ1-5; D not resolved. Per the germline V gene, CDR1 is SGDLS and CDR2 is YYNGEE. This CDR3 comprises 14 residues. The V gene lost 0 bases and the J gene lost 2 bases, with 6 bases spanning the gap.

As concerns this clone: An end of the junction differs from the germline gene, which may be a read error. The chain uses TRBV7-7 and TRBJ2-7, with 11 bases aligning to TRBD2. The germline gives CDR1 SSHAT, CDR2 FNYEAQ (reference sequence). The length of the CDR3 is 15 residues. As DNA, the CDR3 is TGTGCTAGCAGCCCGGGACTAGCGGAGCCCTACGAGCAGTACTTC. Protein: CASSPGLAEPYEQYF.

This clone has a handful of counts. This chain uses TRBV6-5 with TRBJ1-1; 7 positions agree with TRBD1. The V gene end was trimmed by 4 bases and the J gene end by 3 bases; junction bases not matched to a gene: 8. The CDR3 runs 15 residues. The germline V gene has CDR1 MNHEY and CDR2 SVGAGI. Here the CDR3 reads CASSFTGVVDTEAFF. The DNA of the CDR3 is TGTGCCAGCAGTTTCACAGGGGTAGTTGACACTGAAGCTTTCTTT.

This clone has a handful of counts. The V and J genes are TRBV7-9 and TRBJ1-5, with TRBD1 identical over 7 bases. CDR1 is SEHNR, CDR2 FQNEAQ, per germline (reference sequence). CDR3 size: 14 residues. V shed 4 bases and J 5 bases; nucleotides not matched to a gene: 5. The CDR3 DNA reads TGTGCCAGCAGCTCGGGACAGCCAGATCAGCCCCAGCATTTT. Its translation: CASSSGQPDQPQHF.

This clone has just a few counts. The CDR3 DNA follows: TGTGCCAGCTCACTCAAGCCGGGACTAGAGGGAGATACGCAGTATTTT. This encodes CASSLKPGLEGDTQYF. V usage is TRBV18 and J usage is TRBJ2-3; 8 bases match TRBD2. J was trimmed by 5 bases and V by 4 bases; bases with no gene match: 11. Germline-derived CDR1 and CDR2 are KGHSH and LQKENI. CDR3 length equals 16 residues.

This clone has more than one count but fewer than ten. The chain couples TRBV11-2 to TRBJ2-5, with TRBD2 matching 11 bases. The CDR3 has 15 residues. J was trimmed by 5 bases and V by 4 bases; bases with no gene match: 6. Germline V lookup: CDR1 SGHAT, CDR2 FQNNGV. CDR3 bases: TGTGCCAGCAGCTCCCGGCCTAGCGGGGGGGAGACCCAGTACTTC. Protein product: CASSSRPSGGETQYF. Full variable domain (outside the CDR3, taken from reference TRBV11-2 and TRBJ2-5): EAGVAQSPRYKIIEKRQSVAFWCNPISGHATLYWYQQILGQGPKLLIQFQNNGVVDDSQLPKDRFSAERLKGVDSTLKIQPAKLEDSAVYLCASSSRPSGGETQYFGPGTRLLVL.

This clone was detected a few times. This chain joins TRBV5-4 and TRBJ1-1; 7 nucleotides match TRBD1. CDR1 SGHNT and CDR2 YYREEE come from the germline V gene (reference sequence). The CDR3 length is 14 residues. The V segment lost 5 bases and the J segment 1 base; nucleotides outside the gene matches: 5. CDR3 region: CASSWDSSNTEAFF. The CDR3 DNA follows: TGTGCCAGCAGTTGGGACAGTTCGAACACTGAAGCTTTCTTT.

The chain joins TRBV4-1 to TRBJ1-2; D possibly corresponds to TRBD1 (6 bases). CDR1 is MGHRA and CDR2 is YSYEKL in the germline V gene. The CDR3 runs to 15 residues. Trimming left V 0 bases short and J 7 bases short, with 15 bases between. DNA of the CDR3: TGCGCCAGCAGCCAAGATTATACAGGGATTGGTGGCTACACCTTC. Translating gives CASSQDYTGIGGYTF.

CDR3 in DNA: TGCAGTGCTAGTTGGGGGCTCGGAGCTTTCTTT. Its protein is CSASWGLGAFF. The chain uses TRBV20-1 and TRBJ1-1; tentatively, D is TRBD1 (6 bases). Germline V gene sequence: CDR1 DFQATT, CDR2 SNEGSKA (reference sequence). The CDR3 extends over 11 amino acids. V was trimmed by 3 bases and J by 10 bases, leaving 12 bases between them.

The chain recombines TRBV6-5 with TRBJ2-7, with 9 bases lining up with TRBD1. The germline CDR1 and CDR2 sequences are MNHEY and SVGAGI. There are 16 residues in the CDR3. The V and J ends lost 0 bases and 6 bases, in that order; junction bases with no gene match: 9. As DNA, the CDR3 is TGTGCCAGCAGTTACTCTTTAGCGGACAGGGGAGCCGAGCAGTACTTC. Protein: CASSYSLADRGAEQYF.

This clone was detected only a few times. J is TRBJ1-3 and V is TRBV2; D may be TRBD1 (5 bases). The CDR3 runs 15 residues. V was pared by 4 bases and J by 0 bases, with 10 bases between. From germline, CDR1 is SNHLY and CDR2 FYNNEI. The CDR3 spells CASSGQNLSGNTIYF. In nucleotides, the CDR3 is TGTGCCAGCAGTGGACAGAATCTCTCTGGAAACACCATATATTTT.

The chain couples TRBV7-2 to TRBJ2-1; D call uncertain. Germline loops: CDR1 SGHTA, CDR2 FQGNSA. This CDR3 is 14 amino acids long. V was shortened by 1 base and J by 7 bases, with 11 bases between the two germline ends. This CDR3 reads CASSLGQPGNEQFF. The CDR3 DNA follows: TGTGCCAGCAGCTTAGGCCAGCCAGGTAATGAGCAGTTCTTC.

This clone was picked up a small number of times. As DNA, the CDR3 is TGTGCCAGCAGCCCCAGAGGTCCGGGCTCTGGGGCCAACGTCCTGACTTTC. Translation gives CASSPRGPGSGANVLTF. J is TRBJ2-6 and V is TRBV9, with D unclear. Per germline, CDR1 SGDLS and CDR2 YYNGEE. V lost 4 bases and J lost 0, with 14 bases in between. The CDR3 sequence is 17 residues long.

The chain links TRBV5-4 to TRBJ2-1; 8 nucleotides align to TRBD2. The CDR3 sequence is 16 residues long. The trim removed 5 bases at V and 0 bases at J, leaving 7 bases unmatched. Germline assignment: CDR1 SGHNT and CDR2 YYREEE (reference sequence). CDR3 in amino acids: CASSTKRGSSYNEQFF. The DNA for the CDR3 is TGTGCCAGCAGTACAAAGCGGGGGAGCTCCTACAATGAGCAGTTCTTC.

This clone has just a few counts. This rearrangement joins TRBV4-1 to TRBJ2-5, with TRBD2 matching over 11 bases. This CDR3 has 17 amino acids. Germline V gene data show CDR1 as MGHRA and CDR2 as YSYEKL. J gave up 1 base and V 3 bases, and 7 bases lay outside the gene matches. CDR3 sequence: CASSQIRLAGFQETQYF. CDR3 coding DNA: TGCGCCAGCAGCCAGATAAGACTAGCGGGGTTCCAAGAGACCCAGTACTTC.

The V call is TRBV5-4, the J call TRBJ2-7, with TRBD2 as a possible D gene (6 bases). CDR1 and CDR2 from the germline V gene are SGHNT and YYREEE (reference sequence). This CDR3 region has 14 residues. Deletions cut 4 bases from V and 2 bases from J, with 13 bases between. CDR3 sequence: CASSPGGEAYEQYF. In nucleotides, the CDR3 is TGTGCCAGCAGCCCTGGTGGGGAGGCCTACGAGCAGTACTTC.

V is TRBV18 and J is TRBJ2-3; a weak D match, TRBD1 (6 bases). The CDR3 has 12 residues. The V end was cut by 5 bases, the J end by 3 bases, with 6 bases between. Germline-derived CDR1 and CDR2 are KGHSH and LQKENI. This CDR3 reads CASSTGTDTQYF. CDR3 coding DNA: TGTGCCAGCTCAACAGGGACAGATACGCAGTATTTT.

The J gene is TRBJ2-2, the V gene TRBV11-2; possible D gene TRBD1, 5 bases. The CDR3 has 14 amino acids. Germline V lookup: CDR1 SGHAT, CDR2 FQNNGV. Trimming removed 10 bases at V and 1 base at J, with 13 bases between. The CDR3 nucleotides are TGTGCCATACGGAAGACAGTGAACACCGGGGAGCTGTTTTTT. This translates into CAIRKTVNTGELFF.

This clone was seen a few times. This chain connects TRBV5-1 to TRBJ2-7, with 11 bases matching TRBD2. Trimming took 7 bases from V and 2 from J; bases not matched to a gene: 8. Per germline, CDR1 SGHRS and CDR2 YFSETQ. There are 15 residues in the CDR3. CDR3 DNA sequence: TGCGCCAGCGCCCCGGGACTAGCGGAGACCTACGAGCAGTACTTC. Protein sequence: CASAPGLAETYEQYF.

This clone came up a few times. The V call is TRBV7-9, the J call TRBJ1-1; perhaps TRBD1 as D (6 bases). Germline CDR1 SEHNR, CDR2 FQNEAQ (reference sequence). The V and J ends lost 5 bases and 4 bases respectively, with 14 bases between them. This CDR3 contains 14 residues. The CDR3 loop reads CASSADRPGTEAFF. CDR3 DNA: TGTGCCAGCAGCGCTGACAGGCCAGGCACTGAAGCTTTCTTT.

This chain links TRBV4-3 with TRBJ2-7; maybe TRBD2 (5 bases). The CDR3 totals 14 residues. Germline CDR1 reads LGHNA; CDR2 reads YSLEER. The V gene lost 0 bases and the J gene lost 4 bases, with 10 bases spanning the gap. CDR3 DNA sequence: TGCGCCAGCAGCCAAGAGCCCGGCGGGTACGAGCAGTACTTC. Translating it yields CASSQEPGGYEQYF.

V gene TRBV5-1 combines with J gene TRBJ2-1; 12 bases are shared with TRBD2. V lost 3 bases and J lost 6; bases outside the gene matches: 13. The CDR3 runs to 18 residues. Germline V gives CDR1 SGHRS, CDR2 YFSETQ. The CDR3 is CASSYLTSGSLLGNEQFF. In DNA form, the CDR3 reads TGCGCCAGCAGCTACCTGACTAGCGGGAGTTTGTTAGGCAATGAGCAGTTCTTC.

The gene calls are TRBV29-1 and TRBJ1-1; D perhaps matches TRBD1 (6 bases). V lost 5 bases to trimming and J lost 5 bases, with 18 bases between them. The CDR3 length is 14 residues. The germline gives CDR1 SQVTM, CDR2 ANQGSEA. The CDR3 DNA sequence: TGCAGCGTTCCCCCCGAGGGGGGGGAAACTGAAGCTTTCTTT. It codes for CSVPPEGGETEAFF.

The table lists this clone with a few counts. The chain combines TRBV7-3 with TRBJ2-1; no firm D call. Germline V gene sequence: CDR1 SGHTA, CDR2 FQGTGA. The V gene lost 3 bases and the J gene lost 0 bases, with 3 bases spanning the gap. This CDR3 is 13 amino acids long. CDR3 sequence reads: CASSFSSYNEQFF. The CDR3 DNA sequence: TGTGCCAGCAGCTTCAGCTCCTACAATGAGCAGTTCTTC.

A few counts support this clone. This sequence joins TRBV4-1 and TRBJ2-5; a weak D match, TRBD2 (5 bases). V was pared by 1 base and J by 1 base, with 13 bases between. CDR1 and CDR2 from the germline V gene are MGHRA and YSYEKL. CDR3 length: 16 residues. The CDR3 DNA follows: TGCGCCAGCAGCCAAGGGGCAGCGGTCCCCCAAGAGACCCAGTACTTC. It codes for CASSQGAAVPQETQYF.

This rearrangement joins TRBV9 to TRBJ2-1; D may be TRBD1 (6 bases). Germline CDR1 and CDR2: SGDLS and YYNGEE. The CDR3 is 15 residues long. V lost 0 bases and J 9 bases, leaving 16 bases between the germline ends. The CDR3 loop reads CASSVGDTRRGEQFF. CDR3 DNA: TGTGCCAGCAGCGTAGGGGACACCCGACGAGGTGAGCAGTTCTTC.

The chain employs TRBV5-1 and TRBJ2-1; 7 bases are shared with TRBD1. The CDR3 is made up of 16 amino acids. CDR1 and CDR2 (germline): SGHRS, YFSETQ. The ends lost 0 bases at V and 6 bases at J; junction bases unmatched: 9. This CDR3 reads CASSLVKQGRPNEQFF. The CDR3 DNA follows: TGCGCCAGCAGCTTGGTAAAACAGGGGCGTCCCAATGAGCAGTTCTTC.

In this sample, this clone turned up a few times. This chain connects TRBV5-4 to TRBJ2-5; D perhaps matches TRBD1 (8 bases). CDR1 and CDR2 (germline): SGHNT, YYREEE (reference sequence). The CDR3 sequence is 15 residues long. V dropped 4 bases and J dropped 3 bases, with 16 bases sitting between them. In DNA form, the CDR3 reads TGTGCCAGCAGCACCCCACAGGGGGGGGAAGAGACCCAGTACTTC. Translating it yields CASSTPQGGEETQYF.

V is TRBV5-1 and J is TRBJ2-7; 13 bases align to TRBD2. CDR3 size: 18 residues. Trimming at V came to 2 bases and at J to 6 bases, leaving 14 bases not matched to a gene. Germline V lookup: CDR1 SGHRS, CDR2 YFSETQ. The CDR3 loop reads CASSLHPGTSGIRGEQYF. As DNA, the CDR3 is TGCGCCAGCAGCTTACACCCCGGGACTAGCGGGATTAGAGGCGAGCAGTACTTC.